This T cell receptor (beta chain) was identified during a study of T cells after yellow fever vaccination. The study's findings and limits: A weaker secondary response peaked on day 5, the primary on day 15. The booster saw the reappearance of most primary-vaccination clones (around 95% CD4, 88% CD8).

A universal primer site and UMIs were added as TCR cDNA was made by 5'RACE template switching. TCRdb re-called the 5' RACE reads through MiXCR, storing one row per CDR3 protein. The sample holds roughly 300,000 distinct CDR3 sequences, 6.8% seen once. Germline-derived CDR1 and CDR2 are ENHRY and SYGVKD. V was shortened by 8 bases and J by 6 bases, with 10 bases between the two germline ends. The CDR3 sequence is 12 residues long. The sample holds a few counts of this clonotype. The antigen is unknown. The chain recombines TRBV10-3 with TRBJ2-2, with D tentatively TRBD1 (5 bases). The TCR sequence derives from a man in his late teens or twenties who received the YFV17D yellow fever vaccine. The source material was PBMCs, sampled around 45 days after the first yellow fever vaccination. The CDR3 nucleotides are TGTGCCATCGCAGGGCAGGCCGGGGAGCTGTTTTTT. As protein: CAIAGQAGELFF.